This T cell receptor beta chain was observed in a study of CD4 T cells in relation to SARS-CoV-2 and coronaviruses (dated by TCRdb to the early 2020s). Notes on the research overall: In the ViraFEST assay, PBMCs were cultured with antigen for roughly 11 days, after which TCR beta CDR3s were sequenced to identify antigen-specific clonal expansions. A different TCR-beta assay, based on Illumina, was used to sequence expansion assays from other donors in the study. The Adaptive Biotechnologies TCR-sequencing kit was used to sequence samples from three pre-COVID donors and the naive versus memory experiments, while other data came from Illumina-based sequencing. Patient-derived lymphoblastoid cell lines were used to map the HLA restriction of shared crossreactive spike epitopes. At the level of individual TCR clonotypes, the study measured memory CD4+ T cell crossreactivity between SARS-CoV-2 spike protein and common cold coronavirus spike proteins. The negative reference condition was either a culture with an HIV-1 Nef peptide pool or a culture with no peptide. Beyond this particular receptor, the publication reports: No donor contributed both pre-pandemic and post-infection samples, which limited tracing the source of pre-existing responses. Crossreactivity analysis was centred on spike protein, so crossreactivity against other viral proteins was not assessed. Small numbers of patients and of tested TCRs were a limitation of the study. In about 60% of donors, memory CD4+ clonotypes turned up that crossrecognized SARS-CoV-2 and at least one common cold coronavirus spike. Crossreactive clones showed significantly weaker SARS-CoV-2-driven expansion than monoreactive clones, consistent with antigenic imprinting.

CD4+ T cells from unexposed donors were collected before the COVID-19 pandemic (2011-2018). The EasySep CD4+ T cell isolation kit was used to isolate CD4+ T cells once the cultures had run for 10 to 11 days. As cell numbers permitted, CD4+ T cells from unexposed donors were tested for reactivity to SARS-CoV-2 S and N and to four common cold coronavirus spike pools. Each well held some 1.9 million PBMCs cultured in IMDM containing approximately 4.7% human AB serum and about 11 IU/ml IL-2. Half of the culture medium was replaced with fresh IL-2-containing medium on days 3 and 7. In general, every peptide culture condition was set up in three replicate wells. The leukapheresis product for the unexposed donors was obtained through commercial purchase. Ficoll-Paque PLUS gradient centrifugation was used to isolate PBMCs from either whole blood or leukapheresis product. PBMCs were either cryopreserved at -140°C or used fresh in the expansion assay. The QIAamp Micro DNA Kit was used to extract genomic DNA from the CD4+ T cells.

As regards this clone: There is no known antigen for this receptor. No qualities accompany the bases; no much larger clone lies one base away.

Library creation used the immunoSEQ multiplex PCR assay. The paper's processing steps were these. During preprocessing, nonproductive sequences were removed, along with CDR3s that did not begin with C, did not end with F or W, or were shorter than 7 amino acids. The MANAFEST web app was used to call antigen-specific clonotypes on the basis of expansion compared with the reference and with other culture wells. A clone counted as positive if significantly expanded in 2 of 3 replicate wells versus the reference culture at FDR below 0.05. Positive clones also required significant expansion versus all other tandem wells and an odds ratio above 5. CDR3 homology was measured as pairwise Levenshtein distance, computed with the stringdist R package after trimming three terminal residues from each end. This is the immuneACCESS table as TCRdb keeps it, with only in-frame sequences that have V and J called. A part of the clones is gone; compared with another copy, unresolved V genes explain less than half, and the rest is unexplained. V, J and clone size reflect that table, while D and trimming were determined from the DNA. This sample has some 19,000 clones in its table, and around four fifths of those were observed once. About 15% of the sample rests with the top ten.

The CDR3 numbers 12 residues from cysteine through phenylalanine. Only the CDR3 DNA stays, 36 bases, in frame from base 1. V sheds 2 bases and J sheds 2 bases, leaving 4 bases between their ends. CDR1 and CDR2 are drawn from the germline V gene: SNHLY, FYNNEI. The chain is made from TRBV2 and TRBJ2-7; too little of a D gene remains to name it. This sequence was found in a human donor in good health. Sequences were obtained from CD4+ T cells from PBMCs, cultured in vitro. The bases read TGTGCCAGCAGTGAACAGACCTACGAGCAGTACTTC. Its translation reads: CASSEQTYEQYF.